Shown below are 10 T cell receptor beta chains from a single sample sequenced in a study of tumor-infiltrating lymphocytes in primary liver carcinoma. Constant-region priming of roughly 490 ng total RNA yielded TCR beta cDNA. Library construction for TCR beta comprised three nested multiplex PCR rounds performed with slightly modified ARM-PCR. Primers for the first two PCR rounds were TRBV1-TRBV30 forward primers and a C-beta reverse primer (roughly 10 cycles per round). TCRdb fed the multiplex PCR reads into MiXCR, producing one record per CDR3 protein. The profile shows roughly 32,000 distinct CDR3 sequences, under 75% of them singletons. From around 18-30 mg of unsorted bulk tissue, DNA and RNA were co-extracted together. Sequenced material: liver tumor tissue from sampling region 4. Subset described: tumor region T4, right-lateral pole. These receptors all come from a man aged 40-50 years with primary liver carcinoma and hepatitis B virus infection.

This clonotype was counted only a few times. This chain joins TRBV12-3 or TRBV12-4 and TRBJ2-1; D gene ambiguous. The CDR3 consists of 12 residues. Trimming took 8 bases from V and 6 from J, leaving 11 bases between them. The CDR3 loop is CASCPIGNEQFF. In nucleotides, the CDR3 is TGTGCCAGCTGCCCAATAGGCAATGAGCAGTTCTTC.

Comments on this clonotype: One end of the junction fails to match germline, which may point to a read error. The chain has TRBV7-8 and TRBJ2-7; TRBD2 matches at 7 bases. The CDR3 runs to 17 residues. Germline assignment: CDR1 SGHVS and CDR2 FQNEAQ. The CDR3, as DNA: TGTGCCAGCATCCTGAAGGGAGGGACTACAGTTACCCTCGAGCAGTACTTT. Translated, it gives CASILKGGTTVTLEQYF.

This chain links TRBV9 with TRBJ1-1, with D uncertain. Germline-derived CDR1 and CDR2 are SGDLS and YYNGEE. V gave up 4 bases and J gave up 7 bases, with 11 bases separating them. CDR3 length equals 12 residues. DNA for the CDR3: TGTGCCAGCAGCCCGGGGTACAGTGAAGCTTTCTTT. Residues: CASSPGYSEAFF. The variable domain in full, completed from reference TRBV9 and TRBJ1-1, reads DSGVTQTPKHLITATGQRVTLRCSPRSGDLSVYWYQQSLDQGLQFLIQYYNGEERAKGNILERFSAQQFPDLHSELNLSSLELGDSALYFCASSPGYSEAFFGQGTRLTVV.

Concerning this clonotype itself: A read error may produce the germline difference seen at one junction end. The chain carries TRBV28 and TRBJ2-1, with 8 positions matching TRBD2. Germline V gives CDR1 MDHEN, CDR2 SYDVKM. CDR3 length: 16 residues. CDR3 bases: TGTGCCAGCACCCTACGAATAGCGGGATCTCGGAGTGAGCAGTTATTC. This gives the protein CASTLRIAGSRSEQLF.

Comment on this clonotype: The conserved closing phenylalanine or tryptophan is absent in this CDR3, likely reflecting a read error. No DNA is shown, since the ends of the CDR3 on it are uncertain; the CDR3 is the one TCRdb lists. The chain links TRBV6-1 to TRBJ2-7; no DNA check was done on the table's D call, TRBD1. The germline CDR1 and CDR2 sequences are MNHNS and SASEGT. The length of the CDR3 is 14 amino acids, counting both ends. The CDR3 loop reads CASRPGHGAYEKYI.

V usage is TRBV28 and J usage is TRBJ1-5; 9 positions agree with TRBD1. The CDR3 is made up of 16 amino acids. V lost 11 bases and J lost 3; bases outside the gene matches: 14. Per the germline V gene, CDR1 is MDHEN and CDR2 is SYDVKM. The CDR3 bases are TGTGCCGGCACCTCCGACAGGGGGGCCTCCAATCAGCCCCAGCATTTT. This sequence encodes CAGTSDRGASNQPQHF.

A note on this clonotype: This sequence may be a read error, since a much larger clone differs from it by one base. The chain employs TRBV19 and TRBJ1-1, with D uncertain. Germline CDR1 LNHDA, CDR2 SQIVND (reference sequence). CDR3 length: 14 residues. The CDR3 DNA reads as TGTGCCAGTAGTATAAAGGCGGCGAACATTGAAGCTTTCTTT. It encodes CASSIKAANIEAFF.

V is TRBV4-2 and J is TRBJ1-2, with D maybe TRBD1 (6 bases). CDR3 length equals 15 residues. The V and J ends lost 4 bases and 7 bases respectively, with 19 bases between them. The germline CDR1 and CDR2 sequences are LGHNA and YNFKEQ. DNA for the CDR3: TGTGCCAGCAGCCGAGGCGCCAGGGGCCCCTGTGGCTACACCTTC. Its protein is CASSRGARGPCGYTF.

Regarding this clonotype: A much larger clone lies one base from this, so it may be a read error. This chain connects TRBV9 to TRBJ2-7; D gene unclear. The CDR3 is 15 residues long. The germline CDR1 and CDR2 sequences are SGDLS and YYNGEE. The CDR3 region is CASRVGSQSSYEQYF. For the CDR3, the DNA is TGTGCCAGCAGGGTAGGGTCACAAAGCTCCTACGAGCAGTACTTC.

As to this clonotype: The CDR3 end shows no conserved phenylalanine or tryptophan, and so a read error is likely. The CDR3 region is CASTTGTSGRAWRDTQYS. CDR3 in DNA: TGCGCCAGCACCACTGGGACTAGCGGGAGGGCCTGGAGAGATACGCAGTATTCT. This rearrangement joins TRBV14 to TRBJ2-3; 16 bases line up with TRBD2. The CDR3 has 18 amino acids. CDR1 SGHDN and CDR2 FVKESK come from the germline V gene.